These T cell receptor beta chains were read from a single sample in a study of Tregs in tolerant kidney transplant recipients. Method: immunoSEQ multiplex PCR; TCRdb's copy keeps in-frame clones and lacks some. The sample shows some 21,000 clones, 81% of them seen only once. Material: CD8+ T cells from blood (PBMCs), obtained 6 months after the transplant. The receptors here all came from a human patient who received a combined kidney and bone marrow transplant. A subset of T cells may come from the graft donor. CDR3s include the opening cysteine and the closing phenylalanine or tryptophan. The D gene is left open where the match is weak. Not all rows give a size; the values are once, few, many and, for expanded clones, a class.

clone_size,d_call,v_call,j_call,cdr3_aa,cdr3_nt
many,.,TRBV6-4,TRBJ1-1,CASSDSPGVGATEAFF,TGTGCCAGCAGTGACTCGCCGGGCGTAGGGGCCACTGAAGCTTTCTTT
.,.,TRBV7-2,TRBJ1-1,CASSLGRNTEAFF,TGTGCCAGCAGCTTAGGGAGGAACACTGAAGCTTTCTTT
.,TRBD1,TRBV30,TRBJ1-2,CAWGVRGPDGYTF,TGTGCCTGGGGGGTCAGGGGGCCGGATGGCTACACCTTC
.,.,TRBV5-1,TRBJ2-7,CASSRIDTYEQYF,TGCGCCAGCAGCCGTATTGACACCTACGAGCAGTACTTC
.,TRBD2,TRBV7-9,TRBJ2-3,CASSLEREGTDTQYF,TGTGCCAGCAGCTTAGAACGGGAGGGCACAGATACGCAGTATTTT
once,.,TRBV28,TRBJ2-3,CASSLQRLSTDTQYF,TGTGCCAGCAGTCTTCAGCGTCTCAGCACAGATACGCAGTATTTT
.,.,TRBV5-1,TRBJ2-7,CASSLGTAVSSYEQYF,TGCGCCAGCAGCTTGGGGACAGCTGTAAGCTCCTACGAGCAGTACTTC
.,TRBD1,TRBV27,TRBJ2-6,CASSAPGQRVTF,TGTGCCAGCAGTGCTCCGGGACAGAGGGTGACTTTC
.,TRBD1,TRBV9,TRBJ2-7,CASSVGEGGTYEQYF,TGTGCCAGCAGCGTAGGAGAAGGGGGCACCTACGAGCAGTACTTC
.,TRBD2,TRBV7-6,TRBJ2-7,CASSLVVFGRAHEQYF,TGTGCCAGCAGCTTAGTTGTGTTTGGGAGGGCCCACGAGCAGTACTTC
.,.,TRBV4-1,TRBJ1-1,CASSQAGSEAFF,TGCGCCAGCAGCCAAGCAGGATCTGAAGCTTTCTTT
.,TRBD1,TRBV11-3,TRBJ1-2,CASSDNQGQGIYGYTF,TGTGCCAGCAGCGATAACCAAGGACAGGGGATCTATGGCTACACCTTC
few,.,TRBV7-9,TRBJ2-7,CASSSPGRGGDEQYF,TGTGCCAGCAGCTCCCCCGGTAGAGGGGGAGACGAGCAGTACTTC
.,.,TRBV4-1,TRBJ2-5,CASSPRQTLETQYF,TGCGCCAGCAGCCCCAGACAGACCCTAGAGACCCAGTACTTC
.,TRBD1,TRBV19,TRBJ1-1,CASSRMVARGHTEAFF,TGTGCCAGTAGTCGAATGGTGGCCAGGGGGCACACTGAAGCTTTCTTT
.,TRBD2,TRBV13,TRBJ2-5,CASSPSGGVETQYF,TGTGCCAGCAGCCCGAGCGGGGGGGTAGAGACCCAGTACTTC
.,TRBD2,TRBV7-9,TRBJ2-1,CASSGLAGDGEQFF,TGTGCCAGCAGCGGACTAGCGGGAGATGGTGAGCAGTTCTTC
.,TRBD2,TRBV7-6,TRBJ2-7,CASSLALAGVSYEQYF,TGTGCCAGCAGCTTAGCCCTAGCGGGAGTCTCCTACGAGCAGTACTTC
.,.,TRBV5-1,TRBJ1-5,CASSLGPGREGNQPQHF,TGCGCCAGCAGCTTGGGACCAGGCAGGGAGGGGAATCAGCCCCAGCATTTT
few,TRBD1,TRBV2,TRBJ2-5,CASIGRGGLGTQYF,TGTGCCAGCATAGGGAGAGGGGGCTTAGGGACCCAGTACTTC
.,TRBD1,TRBV28,TRBJ2-1,CASSGTGAGLYNEQFF,TGTGCCAGCAGTGGGACAGGGGCAGGATTATACAATGAGCAGTTCTTC
.,TRBD1,TRBV28,TRBJ1-3,CASSLGQGGSGNTIYF,TGTGCCAGCAGTCTGGGACAGGGAGGCTCTGGAAACACCATATATTTT
.,.,TRBV7-2,TRBJ2-7,CASRENRAALYEQYF,TGTGCCAGCAGGGAGAACAGGGCCGCCCTCTACGAGCAGTACTTC
once,.,TRBV7-6,TRBJ1-3,CASRRSRDSGNTIYF,TGTGCCAGCCGCAGGTCGAGGGACTCTGGAAACACCATATATTTT
.,.,TRBV5-1,TRBJ1-1,CASSLEAAPNTEAFF,TGCGCCAGCAGCTTGGAAGCGGCTCCGAACACTGAAGCTTTCTTT
.,.,TRBV7-9,TRBJ1-1,CASSFHIGDGTEAFF,TGTGCCAGCAGCTTCCATATAGGGGATGGCACTGAAGCTTTCTTT
.,.,TRBV7-9,TRBJ1-5,CASSPRGGVDQPQHF,TGCGCCAGCAGCCCTCGTGGGGGGGTGGATCAGCCCCAGCATTTT
few,.,TRBV5-6,TRBJ1-4,CASSLASGVANEKLFF,TGTGCCAGCAGCTTGGCCTCAGGCGTGGCTAATGAAAAACTGTTTTTT
.,TRBD2,TRBV27,TRBJ2-5,CASSGAGGRLETQYF,TGTGCCAGCTCGGGAGCGGGAGGGCGATTAGAGACCCAGTACTTC
.,TRBD1,TRBV9,TRBJ2-7,CASSGSGTGGNEQYF,TGTGCCAGCAGCGGCTCCGGGACAGGGGGCAACGAGCAGTACTTC
.,TRBD1,TRBV4-1,TRBJ1-2,CASSQIVHWDRGPYGYTF,TGCGCCAGCAGCCAAATCGTCCACTGGGACAGGGGGCCCTATGGCTACACCTTC
.,.,TRBV28,TRBJ1-6,CASSSGGRDNSPLHF,TGTGCCAGCAGTTCGGGAGGGCGAGATAATTCACCCCTCCACTTT
.,TRBD2,TRBV5-5,TRBJ2-2,CASSLAGGELFF,TGTGCCAGCAGCCTAGCGGGCGGGGAGCTGTTTTTT
.,.,TRBV27,TRBJ1-2,CASATQGVGYGYTF,TGTGCCAGCGCAACCCAAGGGGTCGGCTATGGCTACACCTTC
.,TRBD1,TRBV29-1,TRBJ1-3,CSPPQGDGNTIYF,TGCAGCCCTCCCCAGGGGGACGGAAACACCATATATTTT
.,.,TRBV5-1,TRBJ2-2,CASSPREGGLTGELFF,TGCGCCAGCAGCCCGAGAGAGGGGGGGCTCACCGGGGAGCTGTTTTTT
.,.,TRBV9,TRBJ1-1,CASSASGSLGLNTEAFF,TGTGCCAGCAGCGCAAGCGGCTCCCTGGGCTTGAACACTGAAGCTTTCTTT
.,TRBD1,TRBV5-1,TRBJ1-2,CASSLGSTGTGSGYTF,TGCGCCAGCAGCTTGGGGTCAACCGGGACAGGGTCTGGCTACACCTTC
.,.,TRBV14,TRBJ1-1,CASSQVGGTEAFF,TGTGCCAGCAGCCAAGTCGGCGGAACTGAAGCTTTCTTT
.,TRBD1,TRBV4-1,TRBJ1-1,CASRGQGVKNTEAFF,TGCGCCAGCAGGGGACAGGGGGTAAAGAACACTGAAGCTTTCTTT
.,TRBD2,TRBV10-3,TRBJ2-3,CAISVEAERGYTDTQYF,TGTGCCATCAGTGTCGAAGCGGAGCGGGGCTACACAGATACGCAGTATTTT
.,TRBD2,TRBV9,TRBJ2-2,CASSGFGRAPGELFF,TGTGCCAGCAGCGGATTCGGGAGGGCCCCCGGGGAGCTGTTTTTT
.,TRBD2,TRBV30,TRBJ2-5,CAWSPGTSGTETQYF,TGTGCCTGGAGTCCAGGGACTAGCGGGACCGAGACCCAGTACTTC
.,.,TRBV27,TRBJ2-7,CASSVKFVWASYEQYF,TGTGCCAGCAGTGTGAAGTTTGTGTGGGCGTCCTACGAGCAGTACTTC
.,.,TRBV7-8,TRBJ2-7,CASSFEDSSSYEQYF,TGTGCCAGCAGCTTCGAGGACAGTAGCTCCTACGAGCAGTACTTC
.,.,TRBV19,TRBJ2-3,CASTMDNFADTQYF,TGTGCCAGTACGATGGACAATTTCGCAGATACGCAGTATTTT
.,.,TRBV6-6,TRBJ2-7,CASSYMNGQLYEQYF,TGTGCCAGCAGTTATATGAACGGACAGCTCTACGAGCAGTACTTC
.,.,TRBV6-5,TRBJ2-1,CASSYSSPSSEQFF,TGTGCCAGCAGTTACTCTTCCCCATCCAGTGAGCAGTTCTTC
.,TRBD1,TRBV4-3,TRBJ1-5,CASSPNQGALSDQPQHF,TGCGCCAGCAGCCCCAACCAGGGGGCTCTTAGCGATCAGCCCCAGCATTTT
once,TRBD2,TRBV2,TRBJ2-1,CASTKAGGPRNEQFF,TGTGCCAGCACCAAGGCGGGAGGGCCTAGGAATGAGCAGTTCTTC
once,.,TRBV28,TRBJ1-1,CASSLQANTEAFF,TGTGCCAGCTCGTTACAGGCGAACACTGAAGCTTTCTTT
.,.,TRBV7-9,TRBJ2-2,CASNILRGELFF,TGTGCCAGCAATATACTCCGGGGGGAGCTGTTTTTT
.,.,TRBV5-4,TRBJ2-1,CASSSQSDDYNEQFF,TGTGCCAGCAGCTCCCAGAGCGACGACTACAATGAGCAGTTCTTC
.,.,TRBV7-9,TRBJ1-1,CASSLGHPTEAFF,TGTGCCAGCAGCTTGGGCCACCCAACTGAAGCTTTCTTT